The 19 T cell receptor beta chains in this list originate from one sample, sequenced in a study of beta chain features in type 1 diabetes (dated by TCRdb to the late 2010s). The research as a whole found: Type 1 diabetes patients showed a moderate but significant shortening of TCRB CDR3 length in all four CD4+ subsets.

The library came from the immunoSEQ multiplex PCR assay. The entire isolated RNA was reverse transcribed using the High Capacity cDNA Reverse Transcription Kit, and thus expressed TCRB transcripts were sequenced. The table was pulled from immuneACCESS by TCRdb, which kept in-frame rearrangements only. Such tables lose some clones; where checked, under half of the loss comes from unresolved V genes, and the rest has no known cause. The table for this sample lists about 260,000 clones; just over 20% of them were counted only once. Less than 0.035% of the sample lies in the top ten. No antigen has been identified for these receptors. Sequences were obtained from naive CD4+ T cells from blood. The cell subset or site label for this specimen denotes: true naive CD4+ T cells. Receptors were obtained from a woman between 40 and 55 years old with type 1 diabetes.

This clone was seen a few times. Other DNA sequences of this sample code for an identical CDR3. This sequence joins TRBV5-1 and TRBJ2-5; D remains ambiguous. Germline V CDR1 and CDR2: SGHRS, YFSETQ. This CDR3 comprises 11 residues. Between the trimmed V and J ends, which lost 4 bases and 2 bases, there was a span of 3 bases. The CDR3 DNA follows: TGCGCCAGCAGCCAACAAGAGACCCAGTACTTC. This sequence encodes CASSQQETQYF.

This clone showed up just a few times. The identical CDR3 is also encoded by other nucleotide sequences in the sample. The chain employs TRBV7-2 and TRBJ2-5; no firm D call. The CDR3 has 12 residues. V lost 5 bases and J 5 bases, leaving 9 bases between the germline ends. Germline V gene lookup returns CDR1 SGHTA and CDR2 FQGNSA. In DNA form, the CDR3 reads TGTGCCAGCAGCCTCCTCCGGGAGACCCAGTACTTC. It specifies CASSLLRETQYF.

This clone was seen more than once but under ten times. The V call is TRBV29-1, the J call TRBJ2-7, with 7 bases matching TRBD1. Germline V gene lookup returns CDR1 SQVTM and CDR2 ANQGSEA. V lost 6 bases, J lost 6 bases, and 17 bases stayed unmatched. The CDR3 runs to 15 residues. CDR3 in DNA: TGCAGCGTACTTCTTCAGGACAGAGGGGGCTTCGAGCAGTACTTC. Translated, it gives CSVLLQDRGGFEQYF.

The rearrangement links TRBV7-8 to TRBJ1-4; possible D gene TRBD1, 6 bases. CDR1 SGHVS and CDR2 FQNEAQ come from the germline V gene. Trimming stripped 3 bases from V and 7 bases from J, with 12 bases between. This CDR3 has 14 residues. The CDR3 region has the DNA TGTGCCAGCAGCTTCCAACAGGGTAGTGAAAAACTGTTTTTT. Residues: CASSFQQGSEKLFF.

The chain couples TRBV5-1 to TRBJ2-5, with D possibly matching TRBD1 (5 bases). Germline CDR1 reads SGHRS; CDR2 reads YFSETQ. V lost 4 bases and J 5 bases, leaving 9 bases between the germline ends. The CDR3 consists of 12 residues. CDR3 coding DNA: TGCGCCAGCAGCGGGGCTGATGAGACCCAGTACTTC. Protein sequence: CASSGADETQYF.

This clone was seen only a few times. This rearrangement joins TRBV19 to TRBJ2-4, with TRBD1 matching over 7 bases. Germline values: CDR1 LNHDA, CDR2 SQIVND (reference sequence). This CDR3 has 14 residues. J lost 0 bases, V lost 9 bases, and 5 bases had no gene match. The CDR3 nucleotides are TGTGCCAGCACACAGGGGATAGCCAAAAACATTCAGTACTTC. Translated, it gives CASTQGIAKNIQYF.

This clone has just a few counts. The rearrangement links TRBV11-2 to TRBJ2-5, with 10 bases aligning to TRBD1. V gave up 2 bases and J gave up 3 bases; unmatched junction bases: 3. This CDR3 is 15 amino acids long. Germline CDR1 and CDR2: SGHAT and FQNNGV. CDR3 nucleotide sequence: TGTGCCAGCAGCTTATGGGGACAGGGGAAAGAGACCCAGTACTTC. Its protein product is CASSLWGQGKETQYF.

The rearrangement joins TRBV13 to TRBJ2-5; D possibly corresponds to TRBD1 (6 bases). CDR1 and CDR2 from the germline V gene are PRHDT and FYEKMQ (reference sequence). Trimming removed 6 bases at V and 5 bases at J, with 13 bases between. There are 13 residues in the CDR3. The CDR3 is CASSYRVRETQYF. CDR3 DNA sequence: TGTGCCAGCAGTTACAGGGTGAGGGAGACCCAGTACTTC.

This clone appeared a few times. The V gene is TRBV4-1, the J gene TRBJ1-1; D gene uncertain. The CDR3 length is 15 residues. The germline V and J ends were trimmed by 3 bases and 1 base, with 12 bases remaining between them. CDR1 and CDR2 (germline): MGHRA, YSYEKL. The CDR3 is CASSHPLGGNTEAFF. DNA for the CDR3: TGCGCCAGCAGCCACCCTCTAGGAGGGAACACTGAAGCTTTCTTT.

The V call is TRBV7-9, the J call TRBJ1-2; 10 positions agree with TRBD1. V trimming: 4 bases; J trimming: 8 bases; junction bases outside the gene matches: 13. CDR3 length equals 16 residues. Germline CDR1 SEHNR, CDR2 FQNEAQ (reference sequence). The CDR3 region has the DNA TGTGCCAGCAGCTCCTGGACAGGGGGTGCCTCTCGGGGCTACACCTTC. Its protein product is CASSSWTGGASRGYTF.

This clone has more than one count but fewer than ten. The rearrangement links TRBV9 to TRBJ2-3; the D gene is possibly TRBD2 (6 bases). Trimming stripped 0 bases from V and 1 base from J, with 9 bases between. The length of the CDR3 is 15 residues. Germline-derived CDR1 and CDR2 are SGDLS and YYNGEE. In DNA form, the CDR3 reads TGTGCCAGCAGCGTAGGGGGGGACGGCACAGATACGCAGTATTTT. This sequence encodes CASSVGGDGTDTQYF.

This chain connects TRBV28 to TRBJ2-7, with TRBD1 as a possible D gene (5 bases). CDR3 size: 16 residues. Deletions cut 7 bases from V and 0 bases from J, with 19 bases between. Germline V CDR1 and CDR2: MDHEN, SYDVKM. This CDR3 reads CASISTGSPSSYEQYF. The CDR3 bases are TGTGCCAGCATCTCAACAGGCTCCCCAAGCTCCTACGAGCAGTACTTC. Based on the CDR3 plus reference TRBV28 and TRBJ2-7, the full variable domain is DVKVTQSSRYLVKRTGEKVFLECVQDMDHENMFWYRQDPGLGLRLIYFSYDVKMKEKGDIPEGYSVSREKKERFSLILESASTNQTSMYLCASISTGSPSSYEQYFGPGTRLTVT.

In this sample, this clone turned up a few times. The gene calls are TRBV29-1 and TRBJ2-5; 9 nucleotides match TRBD2. Germline CDR1 reads SQVTM; CDR2 reads ANQGSEA. The CDR3 has 15 residues. The V and J ends lost 3 bases and 2 bases, in that order; junction bases with no gene match: 7. CDR3 nucleotides: TGCAGCGTTGATCCTTGGACTAGCGCGCAAGAGACCCAGTACTTC. Its protein product is CSVDPWTSAQETQYF.

This clone showed up just a few times. The chain carries TRBV25-1 and TRBJ2-4, with TRBD1 matching over 7 bases. Germline V gene sequence: CDR1 MGHDK, CDR2 SYGVNS. The ends lost 2 bases at V and 2 bases at J; junction bases unmatched: 6. The length of the CDR3 is 16 residues. This CDR3 reads CASSEKGTATKNIQYF. The CDR3 region has the DNA TGTGCCAGCAGTGAAAAAGGGACAGCCACCAAAAACATTCAGTACTTC.

V gene TRBV4-3 combines with J gene TRBJ1-1; perhaps TRBD1 as D (5 bases). The CDR3 runs 14 residues. The V and J ends lost 1 base and 10 bases respectively, with 16 bases between them. Germline V gene sequence: CDR1 LGHNA, CDR2 YSLEER. The CDR3 nucleotides are TGCGCCAGCAGCCAAGCGAGAGGGACGGGGGGAGCTTTCTTT. Translating it yields CASSQARGTGGAFF.

The chain uses TRBV9 and TRBJ1-6; the match to TRBD1 covers 7 bases. Germline V gene sequence: CDR1 SGDLS, CDR2 YYNGEE. The ends lost 4 bases at V and 7 bases at J; junction bases unmatched: 8. The CDR3 extends over 15 amino acids. CDR3 nucleotides: TGTGCCAGCAGCCCATGGGACAGTGAGAATTCACCCCTCCACTTT. This encodes CASSPWDSENSPLHF.

This clone was recorded a few times. This chain joins TRBV30 and TRBJ2-3; TRBD2 aligns across 9 bases. Losses at the gene ends were 8 bases for V and 4 bases for J; bases not matched to a gene: 10. The germline CDR1 and CDR2 sequences are GTSNPN and SVGIG (reference sequence). CDR3 length: 14 residues. The CDR3 loop reads CATTGGRVPDTQYF. Here the CDR3 DNA reads TGTGCCACAACCGGCGGGAGGGTTCCAGATACGCAGTATTTT.

This clone was observed a few times. The rearrangement joins TRBV2 to TRBJ1-2; D not resolved. Germline CDR1 reads SNHLY; CDR2 reads FYNNEI. The V end was cut by 8 bases, the J end by 1 base, with 5 bases between. There are 11 residues in the CDR3. CDR3 residues: CASGSNYGYTF. In nucleotides, the CDR3 is TGTGCCAGCGGCAGTAACTATGGCTACACCTTC.

The table lists this clone with a few counts. The chain couples TRBV4-1 to TRBJ1-5, with TRBD1 matching 11 bases. J was trimmed by 0 bases and V by 4 bases; bases with no gene match: 14. The germline V gene encodes CDR1 MGHRA and CDR2 YSYEKL. This CDR3 region has 20 residues. The CDR3 DNA sequence: TGCGCCAGCAGCCGCGCCCACGGCGGACAGGGGGCGTTTAGCAATCAGCCCCAGCATTTT. Protein product: CASSRAHGGQGAFSNQPQHF.